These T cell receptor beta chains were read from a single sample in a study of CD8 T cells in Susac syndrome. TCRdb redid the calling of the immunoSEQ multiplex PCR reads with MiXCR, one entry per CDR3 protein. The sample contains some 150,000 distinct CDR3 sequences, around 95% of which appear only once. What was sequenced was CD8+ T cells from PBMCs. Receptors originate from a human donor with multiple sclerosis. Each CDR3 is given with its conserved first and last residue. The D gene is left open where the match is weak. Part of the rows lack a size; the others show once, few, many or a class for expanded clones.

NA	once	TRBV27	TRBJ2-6	CASSLLDRNPSGANVLTF	TGTGCCAGCAGTTTGTTAGACAGGAACCCCTCTGGGGCCAACGTCCTGACTTTC
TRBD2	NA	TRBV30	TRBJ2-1	CAWDLLSGAYNEQFF	TGTGCCTGGGACCTACTCAGCGGGGCGTACAATGAGCAGTTCTTC
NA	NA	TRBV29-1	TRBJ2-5	CSVDGGSATQYF	TGCAGCGTTGATGGGGGGTCAGCGACCCAGTACTTC
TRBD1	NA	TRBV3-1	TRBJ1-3	CASSQIDRGLNTIYF	TGTGCCAGCAGCCAAATCGACAGGGGGTTGAACACCATATATTTT
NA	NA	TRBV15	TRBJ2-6	CATSREPPGDGANVLTF	TGTGCCACCAGCAGAGAGCCCCCGGGGGATGGGGCCAACGTCCTGACTTTC
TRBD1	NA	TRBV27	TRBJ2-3	CASSQGVSTDTQYF	TGTGCCAGCAGCCAGGGGGTTTCCACAGATACGCAGTATTTT
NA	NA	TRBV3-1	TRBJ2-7	CASSQVQRGPSSYEQYF	TGTGCCAGCAGCCAAGTCCAACGGGGCCCAAGCTCCTACGAGCAGTACTTC
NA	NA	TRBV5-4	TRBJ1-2	CASRGFEGYTF	TGTGCCAGCAGGGGATTTGAGGGCTACACCTTC
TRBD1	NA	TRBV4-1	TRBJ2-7	CASSQAMGQTIYEQYF	TGCGCCAGCAGCCAAGCAATGGGACAGACGATCTACGAGCAGTACTTC
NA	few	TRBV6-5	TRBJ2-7	CASSYSRDF	TGTGCCAGCAGTTACTCCAGGGACTTC
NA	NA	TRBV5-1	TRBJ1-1	CASSLARANTEAFF	TGCGCCAGCAGCTTGGCCCGGGCGAACACTGAAGCTTTCTTT
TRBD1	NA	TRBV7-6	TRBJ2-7	CASSPGQGASYEQYF	TGTGCCAGCAGCCCTGGACAGGGTGCCTCCTACGAGCAGTACTTC
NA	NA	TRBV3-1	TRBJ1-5	CASSPDGSNQPQHF	TGTGCCAGCAGCCCGGACGGTAGCAATCAGCCCCAGCATTTT
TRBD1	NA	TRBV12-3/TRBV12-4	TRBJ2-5	CASSLGYGQGGETQYF	TGTGCCAGCAGTTTAGGGTACGGACAGGGGGGAGAGACCCAGTACTTC
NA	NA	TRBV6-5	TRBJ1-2	CASRPQGFGYGYTF	TGTGCCAGCAGACCACAGGGATTCGGGTATGGCTACACCTTC
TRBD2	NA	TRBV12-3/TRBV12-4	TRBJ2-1	CATQRAGGYNEQFF	TGTGCCACCCAGCGCGCGGGGGGTTACAATGAGCAGTTCTTC
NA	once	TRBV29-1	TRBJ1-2	CSVEDGGADYGYTF	TGCAGCGTTGAAGATGGGGGCGCGGACTATGGCTACACCTTC
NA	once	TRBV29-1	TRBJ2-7	CSVEPLTGAKTYEQYF	TGCAGCGTTGAACCCCTGACAGGAGCCAAAACCTACGAGCAGTACTTC
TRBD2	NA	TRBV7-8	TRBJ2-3	CASSLGAGGSGDTQYF	TGTGCCAGCAGCTTAGGAGCGGGGGGGTCGGGAGATACGCAGTATTTT
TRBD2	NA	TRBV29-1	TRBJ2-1	CSGEAGGPSEQFF	TGCAGCGGTGAAGCGGGGGGGCCTAGTGAGCAGTTCTTC
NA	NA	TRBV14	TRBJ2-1	CASSEQVSSYNEQFF	TGTGCCAGCAGCGAACAGGTTAGCTCCTACAATGAGCAGTTCTTC
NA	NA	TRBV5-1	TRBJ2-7	CASSLAGGTYEQYF	TGCGCCAGCAGCTTGGCAGGGGGGACCTACGAGCAGTACTTC
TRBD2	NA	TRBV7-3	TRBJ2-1	CASSALAGKYNEQFF	TGTGCCAGCAGCGCGTTAGCGGGGAAATACAATGAGCAGTTCTTC
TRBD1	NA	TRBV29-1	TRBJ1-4	CSVEDPDRAEKLFF	TGCAGCGTTGAAGACCCGGACAGGGCTGAAAAACTGTTTTTT
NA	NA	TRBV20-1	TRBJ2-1	CSRPGENSYNEQFF	TGCAGCCGGCCGGGGGAAAACTCCTACAATGAGCAGTTCTTC
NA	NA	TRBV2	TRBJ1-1	CASSDPMTAFF	TGTGCCAGCAGTGACCCAATGACGGCTTTCTTT
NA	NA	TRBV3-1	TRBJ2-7	CASSQDPTGTYEQYF	TGTGCCAGCAGCCAAGACCCCACGGGGACCTACGAGCAGTACTTC
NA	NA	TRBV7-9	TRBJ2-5	CASSLGYSQETQYF	TGTGCCAGCAGCTTGGGCTATAGCCAAGAGACCCAGTACTTC
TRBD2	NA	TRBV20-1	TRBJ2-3	CSAEAGVGDTQYF	TGCAGTGCTGAGGCGGGGGTTGGGGATACGCAGTATTTT
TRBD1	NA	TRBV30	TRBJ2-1	CAWTSGTGDYNEQFF	TGTGCCTGGACCTCCGGGACAGGGGATTACAATGAGCAGTTCTTC
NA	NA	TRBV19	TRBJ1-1	CASSMSGNTEAFF	TGTGCCAGTAGTATGTCAGGAAACACTGAAGCTTTCTTT
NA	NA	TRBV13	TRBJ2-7	CASSLQSSTRNEQYF	TGTGCCAGCAGCTTACAGAGCTCCACCCGCAACGAGCAGTACTTC
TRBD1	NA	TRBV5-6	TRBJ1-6	CASSPSPGGSWAPLHF	TGTGCCAGCAGCCCGTCTCCAGGGGGGTCGTGGGCACCCCTCCACTTT
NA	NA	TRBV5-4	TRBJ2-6	CASRPPGHVLTF	TGTGCCAGCAGGCCGCCGGGTCACGTCCTGACTTTC
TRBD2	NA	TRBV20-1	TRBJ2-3	CSARGTSGGADTQYF	TGCAGTGCTAGAGGAACTAGCGGGGGTGCAGATACGCAGTATTTT
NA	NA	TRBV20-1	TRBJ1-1	CSAANTEAFF	TGCAGTGCTGCGAACACTGAAGCTTTCTTT
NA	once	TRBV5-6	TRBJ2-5	CASSLVSETQYF	TGTGCCAGCAGCTTAGTCTCCGAGACCCAGTACTTC
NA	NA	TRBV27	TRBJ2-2	CASSLPLGELFF	TGTGCCAGCAGTTTACCGCTCGGGGAGCTGTTTTTT
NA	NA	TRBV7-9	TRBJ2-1	CASSLAAAGGRFF	TGTGCCAGCAGCTTAGCGGCGGCAGGCGGTAGGTTCTTC
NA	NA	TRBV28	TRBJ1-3	CASTSVPTGNTIYF	TGTGCCAGCACCTCCGTCCCGACAGGAAACACCATATATTTT
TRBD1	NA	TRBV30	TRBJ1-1	CAQQGPSEAFF	TGTGCCCAACAGGGGCCAAGTGAAGCTTTCTTT
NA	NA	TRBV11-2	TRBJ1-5	CASSRMSEYSNQPQHF	TGTGCCAGCAGCCGTATGTCAGAATATAGCAATCAGCCCCAGCATTTT
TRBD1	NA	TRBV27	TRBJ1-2	CASSWGPGQGDGYTF	TGTGCCAGCAGTTGGGGTCCGGGACAGGGAGACGGCTACACCTTC
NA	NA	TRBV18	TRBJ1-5	CASSPPGSNQPQHF	TGTGCCAGCTCACCACCTGGTAGCAATCAGCCCCAGCATTTT
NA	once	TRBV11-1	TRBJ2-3	CATRGGGQLFADTQYF	TGTGCAACCAGAGGGGGGGGGCAATTATTCGCAGATACGCAGTATTTT
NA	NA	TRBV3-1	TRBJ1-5	CASSQEGTHSNQPQHF	TGTGCCAGCAGCCAAGAAGGGACCCATAGCAATCAGCCCCAGCATTTT
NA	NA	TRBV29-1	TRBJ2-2	CSVEKGTGELFF	TGCAGCGTTGAGAAGGGCACCGGGGAGCTGTTTTTT
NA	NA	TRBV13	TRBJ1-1	CASSISEGLRAFF	TGTGCCAGCAGCATTAGCGAAGGGCTCAGAGCTTTCTTT
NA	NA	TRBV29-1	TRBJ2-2	CSVVAGQNTGELFF	TGCAGCGTTGTGGCGGGCCAGAACACCGGGGAGCTGTTTTTT
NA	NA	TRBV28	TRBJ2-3	CASSPPRPTQYF	TGTGCCAGCAGTCCGCCCCGGCCCACGCAGTATTTT